The text below deals with one T cell receptor (beta chain). This clonotype occurred many times. Its binding antigen is unknown. Nothing much larger sits one base from this clone, and base qualities are not available. For unsorted PBMC libraries, 2 million PBMCs were used after storage in RNAlater at -80 degrees C until RNA extraction. Multiple sclerosis patients were enrolled in a US clinical protocol under which disease progression was evaluated by magnetic resonance imaging. Peripheral blood underwent Ficoll-Hypaque density gradient centrifugation to isolate PBMCs, which were then cryopreserved in liquid nitrogen. The sample is drawn from a study of neurological immune-mediated disorders (dated by TCRdb to the late 2010s). Study-wide context: Among the approximately 35 multiple sclerosis patients, relapsing-remitting MS was present in roughly 30 and secondary progressive MS was present in 3. Peripheral blood TCR-beta repertoires from patients with HTLV-I-associated myelopathy (HAM/TSP), patients with multiple sclerosis, and healthy controls were compared in the study using UMI-based sequencing. Alongside PBMC samples, the set of approximately 100 TCR-beta libraries contained longitudinal samples, technical triplicates, and paired CD4+ and CD8+ T-cell subsets that had been sorted. Of the roughly 71 subjects in the cohort, some 15 were HAM/TSP patients, 34 were multiple sclerosis patients, and about 20 were healthy controls. The paper as a whole reports these results and caveats: TCR clonal expansion was highest in HAM/TSP patients and lowest in MS patients, with MS patients falling below even healthy controls. Across subjects, expanded clones never shared an identical CDR3 amino acid sequence, which suggests that the TCR-beta repertoires in every group were private. Repertoires from 18 of 34 MS patients were grouped by phylogenetic analysis into a cluster of related CDR3 sequences, suggesting a possible repertoire-level signature. No association of the MS cluster with clinical or MRI features was observed, and the need for larger cohorts was stated by the authors.

cDNA synthesis used template-switch 5'RACE with a primer carrying a 10-nucleotide random unique molecular identifier tagging each TCR transcript. Over 200 million TCR-beta sequences, covering 15-18 subjects, were produced in each sequencing run. The RNeasy kit was used for extraction of total RNA. The KAPA Real-time Library Amplification kit was used to amplify TCR-beta VDJ regions with primers targeting the TCR constant region and the 5'RACE anchor. A first PCR added sample indexes and Illumina adaptors, after which a second PCR increased the library yield. After purification with Ampure beads, the TCR product of roughly 650 bp was size-selected on a 2% E-gel SizeSelection system. Before pooling, libraries had their quality checked on a Bioanalyzer, their concentration measured with Qubit, and their quantity determined with the Kapa Library Quantification kit. Paired-end 2 x 150 bp sequencing of the libraries was performed on an Illumina HiSeq 2500. To increase sequence diversity, roughly 24-30% phiX was spiked into each library pool. As for the authors' bioinformatics: The UMI-based MiGEC pipeline processed quality-filtered reads and removed over 85% of raw TCR sequences during error correction. VDJ genes were aligned to IMGT germline references, and each clonotype was defined by a unique CDR3 amino acid sequence together with V-J genes. Clonal expansion, Shannon diversity and CDR3 relatedness (CalcPairwiseDistances, ClusterSamples) were evaluated with VDJtools, and phylogenetic trees were built with CLCbio workbench. A clone was classed as expanded if it had 8 or more unique UMIs, a cutoff based on coefficient-of-variation modelling across technical triplicates. TCRdb reworked the public reads: Q25 trimming with fastp, MiXCR clone assembly, productive beta chains retained. CDR3 protein duplicates are merged, each entry listing the most common genes and DNA. TCRdb's processing, not the authors', yielded these V and J calls. The sample has about 66,000 distinct CDR3 sequences on record, 3% to 4% of them singletons. Together, the top ten hold around 3.7% of the sample.

Taken from cysteine to phenylalanine, the CDR3 has 13 residues. Of all the DNA, just the CDR3 is kept, 39 bases in frame from base 1. The germline V gene sets CDR1 to SGHVS and CDR2 to FNYEAQ. The V and J ends are trimmed by 1 base and 4 bases, leaving 8 bases between them. Recombination connected TRBV7-6 to TRBJ2-7, with the D gene not confidently named. Specimen: PBMCs. This TCR was sampled from a man aged 35 to 55 with multiple sclerosis. DNA sequence: TGTGCCAGCAGCTTAGATGGGTCTTACGAGCAGTACTTC. Protein translation: CASSLDGSYEQYF.